Detailed here is one T cell receptor beta chain. Its antigen remains unidentified. This sample was included in a study of cytomegalovirus exposure and HLA in healthy donors. Trimming took off 2 bases at V and 4 bases at J, with 5 bases between the two ends. This CDR3 has 12 amino acids. Per the germline V gene, CDR1 is MNHEY and CDR2 is SVGAGI. Clones were read by immunoSEQ multiplex PCR, and TCRdb kept only the in-frame ones, dropping some. Among about 330,000 clones listed, around 90% were seen once. Overall study results and limits: Subsequent analysis found a tendency for first-cohort TCR clusters to co-occur within the 120 or so validation repertoires.

Sequenced input: PBMCs. The sequence was collected from a woman under 40 in good health and CMV-seropositive. This rearrangement joins TRBV6-5 to TRBJ1-2; D is unresolved. This chain's CDR3 is CASSYGFYGYTF. CDR3 in DNA: TGTGCCAGCAGTTACGGGTTCTATGGCTACACCTTC.